The sample holds one count of the clone carrying this TCR beta chain. Its cognate antigen is unknown. V lost 3 bases to trimming and J lost 4 bases, with 24 bases between them. Germline lookup yields CDR1 ENHRY and CDR2 SYGVKD. This CDR3 is built from 19 residues. With a J-beta primer mix and a sample-barcoded 5' primer, a second PCR ran 7 to 11 cycles. Each CDR3 protein gets one entry after TCRdb re-called the 5' RACE reads with MiXCR. The sample yields about 570,000 distinct CDR3 sequences, over 25% seen once. The data were taken from a study of blood T cells in healthy people across ages. Findings of the study overall: Across samples, TCR beta diversity tracked strongly with naive T cell percentage.

The same data also contributed to another study, on T cells of mothers and their children.

The rearrangement uses TRBV10-3 and TRBJ2-2; D is perhaps TRBD2 (7 bases). Specimen: blood. The receptor's source is a boy aged 2 to 10 in good health. The DNA for the CDR3 is TGTGCCATCAGTGACCACGGGGGGCTAGCGGCGGGCGCCACCGGGGAGCTGTTTTTT. Its protein product is CAISDHGGLAAGATGELFF.